The text below deals with one T cell receptor (beta chain). Its antigen is unidentified. The sample is drawn from a study of cytomegalovirus exposure and HLA in healthy donors. General study findings and limits: Accurate predictions that matched the HLA-A and HLA-B alleles of most subjects were reportedly made from TCR beta sequences. Earlier analysis looked at TCR beta V segments, and most were productive about 90% or about 30% of the time.

CDR1 and CDR2 from the germline V gene are SNHLY and FYNNEI. This CDR3 has 15 amino acids. V was shortened by 4 bases and J by 0 bases, with 10 bases between the two germline ends. Researchers ran the PCR with 60 Vbeta and 13 Jbeta primers. The table came from immunoSEQ multiplex PCR; TCRdb's copy has only in-frame clones and leaves some out. The sample includes 100,000 to 120,000 clones, 76% seen only once; the top ten take around 15%. Sequences were obtained from PBMCs. The sequence came from a young man in good health and CMV-seropositive. The chain recombines TRBV2 with TRBJ1-3; a possible D gene is TRBD1 (5 bases). As DNA, the CDR3 is TGTGCCAGCAGTGGGGGGGGGAGCTCTGGAAACACCATATATTTT. Amino acid sequence: CASSGGGSSGNTIYF.